The rows below give T cell receptor beta chains drawn from one sample of a study of beta chain features in type 1 diabetes. This table comes from immunoSEQ multiplex PCR, and its TCRdb copy is limited to in-frame clones, with some not included. The sample contains 600,000 to 750,000 clones, roughly an eighth of which appear only once. The sequencing input was naive CD4+ T cells from blood. The receptors stem from a man aged 25 to 45 with type 1 diabetes. Both conserved end residues are part of each CDR3. Fields, in order: D gene, J gene, clone size, V gene, CDR3 protein, CDR3 DNA. A D gene is named only where the DNA matches it firmly. The listing skips clone size in some rows; elsewhere it reads once, few, many or a size class.

>TRBD1|TRBJ1-5|few|TRBV7-2
CASSSGQAVHF
TGTGCCAGCAGCTCGGGACAGGCGGTCCATTTT
>TRBD1|TRBJ1-6|few|TRBV30
CAWRVRQGDSPLHF
TGTGCCTGGAGGGTCCGACAGGGTGATTCACCCCTCCACTTT
>.|TRBJ2-3|.|TRBV9
CASSHPRVAQYF
TGTGCCAGCAGCCACCCTAGAGTTGCGCAGTATTTT
>.|TRBJ1-5|.|TRBV7-2
CASSRQVNQPQHF
TGTGCCAGCAGCCGACAGGTCAATCAGCCCCAGCATTTT
>.|TRBJ2-1|few|TRBV7-2
CASSMGLVVF
TGTGCCAGCAGCATGGGACTCGTAGTCTTC
>TRBD1|TRBJ2-7|few|TRBV19
CASNDRAGSYEQYF
TGTGCCAGTAATGACAGGGCTGGATCGTACGAGCAGTACTTC
>TRBD1|TRBJ2-3|few|TRBV30
CAWSGRQGKWTDTQYF
TGTGCCTGGAGTGGGCGACAGGGGAAATGGACAGATACGCAGTATTTT
>TRBD1|TRBJ2-1|.|TRBV5-1
CASSLGTGVSYNEQFF
TGCGCCAGCAGCTTGGGGACAGGGGTCTCCTACAATGAGCAGTTCTTC
>TRBD1|TRBJ1-4|few|TRBV5-1
CASSSQQGANEKLFF
TGCGCCAGCAGCTCGCAACAGGGGGCAAATGAAAAACTGTTTTTT
>.|TRBJ1-2|few|TRBV6-5
CPAGNGYTF
TGCCCTGCCGGTAATGGCTACACCTTC
>.|TRBJ2-3|few|TRBV18
CASSPSTDTQYF
TGTGCCAGCTCTCCTAGCACAGATACGCAGTATTTT
>.|TRBJ2-7|few|TRBV9
CASSVGRGAYEQYF
TGTGCCAGCAGCGTAGGCAGGGGGGCCTACGAGCAGTACTTC
>.|TRBJ2-7|.|TRBV11-2
CASSLDYPGREQYF
TGTGCCAGCAGCTTAGATTACCCAGGGCGCGAGCAGTACTTC
>TRBD1|TRBJ1-5|few|TRBV27
CASSGTAFNQPQHF
TGTGCCAGCAGCGGGACAGCCTTCAATCAGCCCCAGCATTTT
>TRBD1|TRBJ1-4|few|TRBV4-1
CASSLNRDRDEKLFF
TGCGCCAGCAGCCTTAACCGGGACAGGGATGAAAAACTGTTTTTT
>.|TRBJ1-1|.|TRBV9
CASSVGGLMNTEAFF
TGTGCCAGCAGCGTAGGCGGGTTAATGAACACTGAAGCTTTCTTT
>.|TRBJ2-5|few|TRBV11-2
CASSPQETQYF
TGTGCCAGCAGCCCACAGGAGACCCAGTACTTC
>TRBD1|TRBJ1-2|.|TRBV29-1
CSVGQGADGYTF
TGCAGCGTCGGACAGGGTGCGGATGGCTACACCTTC
>.|TRBJ1-2|few|TRBV29-1
CSVEYRSYGYTF
TGCAGCGTTGAGTACAGGTCCTATGGCTACACCTTC
>.|TRBJ1-4|.|TRBV2
CASSTMEEKLFF
TGTGCCAGCAGCACCATGGAGGAAAAACTGTTTTTT
>.|TRBJ1-5|few|TRBV2
CASSLGNLGSNQPQHF
TGTGCCAGCAGCCTCGGTAATCTAGGGTCCAATCAGCCCCAGCATTTT
>TRBD1|TRBJ2-5|few|TRBV10-3
CAITATDRVETQYF
TGTGCCATCACTGCCACGGACAGGGTGGAGACCCAGTACTTC
>TRBD1|TRBJ1-2|few|TRBV11-2
CASSLSGQGFGYTF
TGTGCCAGCAGTTTATCGGGACAGGGGTTTGGCTACACCTTC
>TRBD1|TRBJ1-5|few|TRBV10-3
CAISGTGRGSNQPQHF
TGTGCCATCAGTGGGACAGGGAGGGGGAGCAATCAGCCCCAGCATTTT
>.|TRBJ1-2|.|TRBV5-1
CASSIRTGENYGYTF
TGCGCCAGCAGCATCCGGACGGGGGAGAACTATGGCTACACCTTC
>.|TRBJ2-3|once|TRBV2
CASSVLYSTDTQYF
TGTGCCAGCAGTGTCTTATATAGCACAGATACGCAGTATTTT
>TRBD1|TRBJ1-5|.|TRBV25-1
CASSEFPRDRGLNQPQHF
TGTGCCAGCAGTGAATTTCCCCGGGACAGGGGATTGAATCAGCCCCAGCATTTT
>.|TRBJ1-1|.|TRBV4-3
CASSQEGVAEAFF
TGCGCCAGCAGCCAAGAAGGGGTCGCTGAAGCTTTCTTT
>.|TRBJ2-7|.|TRBV29-1
CSATGPGTYEQYF
TGCAGCGCAACCGGCCCAGGGACCTACGAGCAGTACTTC
>.|TRBJ2-7|few|TRBV25-1
CASSEFQKQYF
TGTGCCAGCAGTGAATTTCAGAAGCAGTACTTC
>TRBD1|TRBJ1-5|.|TRBV9
CASSMGQGALQPQHF
TGTGCCAGCAGCATGGGACAGGGGGCTCTTCAGCCCCAGCATTTT
>.|TRBJ1-2|.|TRBV10-1
CASIYGYTF
TGCGCCAGCATTTATGGCTACACCTTC
>.|TRBJ2-2|few|TRBV5-1
CASSSTRSRTNTGELFF
TGCGCCAGCAGCTCCACTCGCAGCAGAACGAACACCGGGGAGCTGTTTTTT
>.|TRBJ2-7|few|TRBV28
CASNFGVYEQYF
TGTGCCAGCAACTTCGGGGTCTACGAGCAGTACTTC
>.|TRBJ2-3|few|TRBV11-2
CASSLNWGAPDTQYF
TGTGCCAGCAGCTTGAATTGGGGGGCCCCAGATACGCAGTATTTT
>TRBD2|TRBJ2-3|.|TRBV18
CASSLIGLAARADTQYF
TGTGCCAGCTCACTGATCGGACTAGCGGCCAGGGCCGATACGCAGTATTTT
>TRBD1|TRBJ1-6|.|TRBV9
CASSVAPLPTGGSPLHF
TGTGCCAGCAGCGTAGCCCCCCTCCCGACAGGGGGCTCACCCCTCCACTTT
>.|TRBJ1-5|.|TRBV10-3
CAISETSDQPQHF
TGTGCCATCAGTGAGACATCGGATCAGCCCCAGCATTTT
>TRBD1|TRBJ2-5|.|TRBV6-6
CASNDRGYQETQYF
TGTGCCAGCAACGACAGGGGGTACCAAGAGACCCAGTACTTC
>TRBD1|TRBJ2-3|few|TRBV7-2
CASRRTGSSTDTQYF
TGTGCCAGCAGGCGGACAGGATCTAGCACAGATACGCAGTATTTT
>TRBD1|TRBJ1-5|.|TRBV6-5
CASSSGGGGQPQHF
TGTGCCAGCAGTTCAGGGGGCGGAGGTCAGCCCCAGCATTTT
>.|TRBJ2-1|.|TRBV7-2
CASSLGRGLRSYNEQFF
TGTGCCAGCAGCTTAGGCCGGGGCCTTCGTTCCTACAATGAGCAGTTCTTC
>.|TRBJ2-7|few|TRBV18
CASSPPGRTYEQYF
TGTGCCAGCTCACCGCCGGGCAGAACCTACGAGCAGTACTTC
>TRBD1|TRBJ1-4|few|TRBV18
CASSPLQGFGNEKLFF
TGTGCCAGCTCACCCCTACAGGGGTTTGGTAATGAAAAACTGTTTTTT
>.|TRBJ1-2|few|TRBV7-9
CASSLPRGVEDYGYTF
TGTGCCAGCAGCTTGCCAAGAGGGGTTGAGGACTATGGCTACACCTTC
>.|TRBJ2-1|many|TRBV28
CASSLDRWDQFF
TGTGCCAGCAGTCTAGACAGGTGGGACCAGTTCTTC
>TRBD2|TRBJ2-6|.|TRBV6-5
CASRGGAAGANVLTF
TGTGCCAGCCGGGGGGGAGCGGCTGGGGCCAACGTCCTGACTTTC
>.|TRBJ2-7|few|TRBV6-6
CASSPRDDEQYF
TGTGCCAGCAGCCCCCGGGACGACGAGCAGTACTTC
>TRBD1|TRBJ1-5|.|TRBV28
CASTTGDGNQPQHF
TGTGCCAGTACGACAGGGGATGGCAATCAGCCCCAGCATTTT
>.|TRBJ2-3|.|TRBV7-2
CASSFGGPSTDTQYF
TGTGCCAGCAGCTTCGGGGGACCTAGCACAGATACGCAGTATTTT
>.|TRBJ1-2|few|TRBV2
CASSEGKGGGYGYTF
TGTGCCAGCAGTGAAGGAAAAGGGGGAGGATATGGCTACACCTTC
>TRBD1|TRBJ1-6|few|TRBV25-1
CASSDRGNSPLHF
TGTGCCAGCAGTGACAGGGGGAATTCACCCCTCCACTTT
>.|TRBJ2-6|few|TRBV30
CAQDSSGANVLTF
TGTGCCCAAGACTCCTCTGGGGCCAACGTCCTGACTTTC
>TRBD2|TRBJ2-7|.|TRBV5-4
CASSPKSGGSYEQYF
TGTGCCAGCAGCCCCAAAAGCGGGGGGTCCTACGAGCAGTACTTC
>.|TRBJ2-5|.|TRBV2
CASSQETQYF
TGTGCCAGCAGTCAAGAGACCCAGTACTTC
>TRBD1|TRBJ1-3|.|TRBV25-1
CASSAGQGGYGNTIYF
TGTGCCAGCAGTGCTGGACAGGGAGGGTATGGAAACACCATATATTTT
>.|TRBJ2-7|.|TRBV7-2
CASSPGSVSSYEQYF
TGTGCCAGCAGCCCGGGGTCAGTTAGCTCCTACGAGCAGTACTTC
>.|TRBJ2-7|.|TRBV7-2
CASSLNRGLNYEQYF
TGTGCCAGCAGCTTAAATCGGGGGTTGAACTACGAGCAGTACTTC
>TRBD1|TRBJ1-5|.|TRBV6-6
CASSFPGQAEQPQHF
TGTGCCAGCAGTTTTCCGGGACAGGCGGAACAGCCCCAGCATTTT
>.|TRBJ1-2|.|TRBV7-9
CASSLGGSPFNYGYTF
TGTGCCAGCAGCCTTGGGGGCTCCCCGTTTAACTATGGCTACACCTTC